This T cell receptor (beta chain) was captured in a study of blood T cell repertoires in COVID-19. The data were produced by immunoSEQ multiplex PCR, yet TCRdb's version contains in-frame clones alone and is incomplete. The sample has some 150,000 clones; around four fifths are singletons. This clone has a handful of counts. The sequence derives from a woman aged 45-60 years who had recovered from COVID-19. Input material: PBMCs or T cells enriched from blood (not recorded which).

The chain's CDR3 is CASSPTSGGANEQFF. The CDR3, as DNA: TGTGCCAGCAGCCCGACTAGCGGGGGGGCCAATGAGCAGTTCTTC. The chain uses TRBV4-2 and TRBJ2-1, with TRBD2 matching 14 bases. This CDR3 has 15 residues. Germline-derived CDR1 and CDR2 are LGHNA and YNFKEQ. Losses at the gene ends were 4 bases for V and 6 bases for J; bases not matched to a gene: 2.